This entry lists 30 T cell receptor beta chains sequenced from one sample in a study of cytomegalovirus exposure and HLA in healthy donors (dated by TCRdb to the late 2010s). The library was made by the immunoSEQ multiplex PCR assay. The multiplex PCR relied on a mix of 60 forward primers for TCR Vbeta segments and 13 reverse primers for TCR Jbeta segments. Entries here come from immuneACCESS through TCRdb and include only in-frame sequences with V and J called. Some clones fail to appear in such tables; in the studies checked, an unresolved V gene covers under half of the shortfall, and the cause of the remainder is unknown. The table for this sample lists 95,000 to 150,000 clones; about three quarters of them were counted only once. The ten most abundant clones make up approximately 28% of the sample. The sample comprised PBMCs. The receptors originated from a man in his sixties in good health and CMV-seropositive.

The V gene is TRBV5-1, the J gene TRBJ1-4; 9 nucleotides match TRBD1. Germline V gene lookup returns CDR1 SGHRS and CDR2 YFSETQ. The CDR3 sequence is 15 residues long. Losses at the gene ends were 2 bases for V and 4 bases for J; bases not matched to a gene: 3. The CDR3, as DNA: TGCGCCAGCAGCTTACAGGGGGCTGATAATGAAAAACTGTTTTTT. Translating it yields CASSLQGADNEKLFF. The entire variable domain, with the rest obtained from reference TRBV5-1 and TRBJ1-4, is as follows: KAGVTQTPRYLIKTRGQQVTLSCSPISGHRSVSWYQQTPGQGLQFLFEYFSETQRNKGNFPGRFSGRQFSNSRSEMNVSTLELGDSALYLCASSLQGADNEKLFFGSGTQLSVL.

The gene calls are TRBV2 and TRBJ1-2; TRBD1 matches at 9 bases. The germline gives CDR1 SNHLY, CDR2 FYNNEI. The CDR3 has 14 residues. V was pared by 9 bases and J by 7 bases, with 12 bases of the junction left unmatched. The CDR3 DNA reads TGTGCCAGTAAACCCGGGACAGGGACTTTTGGCTACACCTTC. Translating gives CASKPGTGTFGYTF.

This clone came up a few times. The V gene is TRBV10-3, the J gene TRBJ2-1; TRBD2 matches at 14 bases. V lost 6 bases and J lost 9; bases outside the gene matches: 7. The length of the CDR3 is 15 residues. Germline V lookup: CDR1 ENHRY, CDR2 SYGVKD. The CDR3 loop reads CAISHGTSGSGEQFF. The CDR3 region has the DNA TGTGCCATCAGCCACGGGACTAGCGGGAGTGGTGAGCAGTTCTTC.

This clone was detected only a few times. The J gene is TRBJ1-1, the V gene TRBV10-3; no clear D. Germline V gives CDR1 ENHRY, CDR2 SYGVKD. This CDR3 has 13 residues. The germline V and J ends were trimmed by 2 bases and 7 bases, with 11 bases remaining between them. The CDR3 bases are TGTGCCATCAGTGAGGGGCTGGCAAGTGAAGCTTTCTTT. Encoded protein: CAISEGLASEAFF.

The CDR3 bases are TGTGCCAGTCAAAGCCCTACAGGGAGGGCCGGGGAGCTGTTTTTT. It specifies CASQSPTGRAGELFF. The V call is TRBV28, the J call TRBJ2-2, with a tentative D call TRBD2 (7 bases). The CDR3 has 15 amino acids. Germline CDR1 is MDHEN and CDR2 is SYDVKM. Trimming removed 9 bases at V and 6 bases at J, with 20 bases between.

The chain couples TRBV2 to TRBJ2-1, with D uncertain. The CDR3 has 13 residues. V was trimmed by 1 base and J by 9 bases, leaving 10 bases between them. The V gene's germline CDR1 is SNHLY and CDR2 FYNNEI. The CDR3 sequence is CASSEGPYGEQFF. CDR3 nucleotides: TGTGCCAGCAGTGAAGGCCCCTACGGTGAGCAGTTCTTC.

CDR3 amino acids: CASRLTTGHEQYF. For the CDR3, the DNA is TGTGCCAGCAGACTAACAACAGGCCACGAGCAGTACTTC. V usage is TRBV7-9 and J usage is TRBJ2-7, with D tentatively TRBD1 (5 bases). Germline lookup yields CDR1 SEHNR and CDR2 FQNEAQ (reference sequence). Trimming pared 6 bases from V and 5 bases from J, leaving 14 bases between. The length of the CDR3 is 13 residues.

The chain combines TRBV6-5 with TRBJ2-3; maybe TRBD1 (5 bases). CDR3 length: 15 amino acids. Germline V gene data show CDR1 as MNHEY and CDR2 as SVGAGI. Trimming removed 2 bases at V and 0 bases at J, with 9 bases between. CDR3 DNA: TGTGCCAGCAGTTACCTCAGGGATAGCACAGATACGCAGTATTTT. Encoded protein: CASSYLRDSTDTQYF.

This chain joins TRBV29-1 and TRBJ2-1; TRBD1 might be the D (5 bases). Germline loops: CDR1 SQVTM, CDR2 ANQGSEA. The V gene lost 5 bases and the J gene lost 3 bases, with 11 bases spanning the gap. This CDR3 comprises 13 residues. The chain's CDR3 is CSVYRQGYNEQFF. CDR3 in DNA: TGCAGCGTTTACCGGCAGGGCTACAATGAGCAGTTCTTC.

Written as DNA, the CDR3 is TGCGCCAGCACCTCAGGGGGCCCGGCTGAAGCTTTCTTT. Translating it yields CASTSGGPAEAFF. The chain combines TRBV5-1 with TRBJ1-1; the match to TRBD1 covers 8 bases. The CDR3 is made up of 13 amino acids. V trimming: 6 bases; J trimming: 6 bases; junction bases outside the gene matches: 7. Germline CDR1 is SGHRS and CDR2 is YFSETQ.

The chain combines TRBV5-6 with TRBJ2-3; possible D gene TRBD1, 5 bases. Germline CDR1 SGHDT, CDR2 YYEEEE. This CDR3 spans 14 amino acids. Trimming stripped 4 bases from V and 6 bases from J, with 15 bases between. The CDR3 nucleotides read TGTGCCAGCAGCCAGCAGGGTCTGGTGGATACGCAGTATTTT. Its translation: CASSQQGLVDTQYF.

The gene calls are TRBV7-2 and TRBJ1-2; no clear D. Germline V CDR1 and CDR2: SGHTA, FQGNSA. The CDR3 consists of 11 residues. With 3 bases removed from V and 8 bases from J, the gap between germline ends came to 7 bases. Here the CDR3 DNA reads TGTGCCAGCAGCTTCGGTAGCGGCTACACCTTC. Residues: CASSFGSGYTF.

The V call is TRBV28, the J call TRBJ1-1; 12 bases are shared with TRBD1. V lost 4 bases and J lost 5; bases outside the gene matches: 5. Germline V CDR1 and CDR2: MDHEN, SYDVKM. CDR3 length equals 15 residues. The chain's CDR3 is CASSSGTGGLTEAFF. CDR3 coding DNA: TGTGCCAGCAGTTCGGGGACAGGGGGCTTGACTGAAGCTTTCTTT.

This clone was found once. This chain uses TRBV27 with TRBJ2-7; 7 bases agree with TRBD1. The CDR3 length is 14 residues. The trim removed 5 bases at V and 4 bases at J, leaving 8 bases unmatched. Per germline, CDR1 MNHEY and CDR2 SMNVEV (reference sequence). In nucleotides, the CDR3 is TGTGCCAGCAGTATTATGGAGACAGGGTACGAGCAGTACTTC. Protein product: CASSIMETGYEQYF.

This clone has more than one count but fewer than ten. The chain uses TRBV4-2 and TRBJ2-1, with TRBD2 identical over 7 bases. The V segment lost 7 bases and the J segment 5 bases; nucleotides outside the gene matches: 8. Germline-derived CDR1 and CDR2 are LGHNA and YNFKEQ. This CDR3 contains 14 residues. CDR3 nucleotides: TGTGCCAGCACCTACCGGGACTACGACAATGAGCAGTTCTTC. Residues: CASTYRDYDNEQFF.

The genes are TRBV7-3 and TRBJ2-3; D might be TRBD1 (6 bases). This CDR3 region has 13 residues. Germline-derived CDR1 and CDR2 are SGHTA and FQGTGA. The V end lost 5 bases, the J end lost 6 bases, and 12 bases lay between the germline ends. The CDR3 sequence: CASSPQGEDTQYF. In nucleotides, the CDR3 is TGTGCCAGCAGCCCACAGGGCGAGGATACGCAGTATTTT.

The chain employs TRBV4-2 and TRBJ2-5; 12 bases match TRBD2. The germline CDR1 and CDR2 sequences are LGHNA and YNFKEQ. Trimming took 0 bases from V and 3 from J; bases not matched to a gene: 2. The CDR3 has 16 amino acids. CDR3 protein: CASSQEGLAGKETQYF. The CDR3, as DNA: TGTGCCAGCAGCCAAGAAGGACTAGCGGGGAAAGAGACCCAGTACTTC.

The chain recombines TRBV6-5 with TRBJ1-5, with D possibly TRBD1 on 6 matching bases. V was clipped by 6 bases and J by 0 bases, with 12 bases between them. The CDR3 is 15 residues long. CDR1 and CDR2 (germline): MNHEY, SVGAGI. CDR3 loop: CASRPRGYSNQPQHF. The CDR3 nucleotides read TGTGCCAGCAGACCGAGGGGGTATAGCAATCAGCCCCAGCATTTT.

This clone has just a few counts. This rearrangement joins TRBV11-3 to TRBJ2-1, with TRBD2 identical over 9 bases. CDR1 SGHNT and CDR2 YENEEA come from the germline V gene. V lost 4 bases, J lost 7 bases, and 5 bases stayed unmatched. This CDR3 has 14 residues. This CDR3 is CASSSGLAGNEQFF. The CDR3 DNA reads TGTGCCAGCAGCTCGGGACTAGCCGGGAATGAGCAGTTCTTC.

Here the CDR3 DNA reads TGTGCCAGCAGTGAAAGGGCAGGGACAGAGAAGAACTATGGCTACACCTTC. Protein product: CASSERAGTEKNYGYTF. The V call is TRBV6-1, the J call TRBJ1-2, with 7 bases fitting TRBD1. The trim removed 2 bases at V and 2 bases at J, leaving 11 bases unmatched. The CDR3 is 17 residues long. CDR1 MNHNS and CDR2 SASEGT come from the germline V gene.

The chain has TRBV5-1 and TRBJ2-1; 9 nucleotides match TRBD1. J gave up 3 bases and V 5 bases, and 6 bases lay outside the gene matches. Per the germline V gene, CDR1 is SGHRS and CDR2 is YFSETQ. The CDR3 is 15 residues long. The CDR3 spells CASRGGQGYYNEQFF. As DNA, the CDR3 is TGCGCCAGCAGGGGGGGACAGGGATACTACAATGAGCAGTTCTTC.

The V call is TRBV7-9, the J call TRBJ1-1, with TRBD1 as a possible D gene (6 bases). The CDR3 has 13 amino acids. CDR1 is SEHNR and CDR2 is FQNEAQ in the germline V gene (reference sequence). The V end was cut by 2 bases, the J end by 10 bases, with 14 bases between. The CDR3 DNA sequence: TGTGCCAGCAGCTTAAGGTACTCCAGGGGAGCTTTCTTT. Residues: CASSLRYSRGAFF.

In this sample, this clone turned up once. This chain links TRBV9 with TRBJ2-1; 7 bases agree with TRBD2. The trim removed 0 bases at V and 5 bases at J, leaving 2 bases unmatched. There are 14 residues in the CDR3. Per germline, CDR1 SGDLS and CDR2 YYNGEE. CDR3 amino acids: CASSVGLADNEQFF. CDR3 DNA sequence: TGTGCCAGCAGCGTAGGGCTAGCGGACAATGAGCAGTTCTTC.

This clone has only a few counts. The chain couples TRBV4-2 to TRBJ2-1; 13 bases match TRBD2. The V gene's germline CDR1 is LGHNA and CDR2 YNFKEQ. CDR3 size: 16 residues. V lost 0 bases, J lost 10 bases, and 6 bases stayed unmatched. The CDR3 loop reads CASSQDPGLAGREQFF. In DNA form, the CDR3 reads TGTGCCAGCAGCCAAGATCCGGGACTAGCGGGGCGAGAGCAGTTCTTC.

This chain connects TRBV27 to TRBJ1-2; 7 nucleotides line up with TRBD1. Germline assignment: CDR1 MNHEY and CDR2 SMNVEV (reference sequence). V shed 6 bases, J shed 2 bases, and the junction held 6 bases outside the gene matches. This CDR3 contains 14 residues. The CDR3 DNA reads TGTGCCAGCAGAAGACTGGACAGGAACTATGGCTACACCTTC. It encodes CASRRLDRNYGYTF.

J is TRBJ2-3 and V is TRBV21-1; TRBD2 was called by the table and not checked on the DNA. TRBV21-1 is annotated as a pseudogene. The CDR3 sequence is 23 residues long. This CDR3 is CASSGGLAGGLGLKCGGTDTQYF. The CDR3 coding sequence is TGTGCCAGCAGCGGGGGACTAGCGGGAGGTCTGGGCCTTAAATGTGGCGGCACAGATACGCAGTATTTT.

This clone was counted between two and nine times. The sample holds other DNA sequences that translate to the same CDR3. The J gene is TRBJ1-5, the V gene TRBV5-1; D may be TRBD1 (5 bases). This CDR3 spans 14 amino acids. V lost 0 bases and J 2 bases, leaving 6 bases between the germline ends. Germline CDR1 reads SGHRS; CDR2 reads YFSETQ. The CDR3 sequence: CASSLEGGNQPQHF. The CDR3 DNA is TGCGCCAGCAGCTTGGAAGGGGGCAATCAGCCCCAGCATTTT. Looking up the rest from reference TRBV5-1 and TRBJ1-5 gives the full variable domain: KAGVTQTPRYLIKTRGQQVTLSCSPISGHRSVSWYQQTPGQGLQFLFEYFSETQRNKGNFPGRFSGRQFSNSRSEMNVSTLELGDSALYLCASSLEGGNQPQHFGDGTRLSIL.

V is TRBV11-2 and J is TRBJ2-3; D not resolved. The CDR3 spans 15 residues. Trimming removed 4 bases at V and 1 base at J, with 12 bases between. Germline-derived CDR1 and CDR2 are SGHAT and FQNNGV. CDR3 bases: TGTGCCAGCAGCTCAAGCGTTGCCCGCACAGATACGCAGTATTTT. Protein product: CASSSSVARTDTQYF.

About this clone itself: The junction does not match germline at one end; this may be a read error. The J gene is TRBJ2-7, the V gene TRBV2; TRBD2 matches at 11 bases. There are 15 residues in the CDR3. CDR1 is SNHLY, CDR2 FYNNEI, per germline. The CDR3 loop reads CASRWTSGSSYGQYF. DNA of the CDR3: TGTGCCAGCAGGTGGACTAGCGGGTCCTCCTACGGGCAGTACTTC.

The V call is TRBV13, the J call TRBJ2-1; 9 bases fit TRBD2. The CDR3 is 18 residues long. From germline, CDR1 is PRHDT and CDR2 FYEKMQ (reference sequence). After removal of 4 bases from V and 7 bases from J, the junction contained 17 bases not matched to a gene. CDR3 sequence: CASSYSYWREGLENEQFF. The CDR3 DNA is TGTGCCAGCAGCTATTCCTACTGGCGGGAGGGCCTTGAGAATGAGCAGTTCTTC.